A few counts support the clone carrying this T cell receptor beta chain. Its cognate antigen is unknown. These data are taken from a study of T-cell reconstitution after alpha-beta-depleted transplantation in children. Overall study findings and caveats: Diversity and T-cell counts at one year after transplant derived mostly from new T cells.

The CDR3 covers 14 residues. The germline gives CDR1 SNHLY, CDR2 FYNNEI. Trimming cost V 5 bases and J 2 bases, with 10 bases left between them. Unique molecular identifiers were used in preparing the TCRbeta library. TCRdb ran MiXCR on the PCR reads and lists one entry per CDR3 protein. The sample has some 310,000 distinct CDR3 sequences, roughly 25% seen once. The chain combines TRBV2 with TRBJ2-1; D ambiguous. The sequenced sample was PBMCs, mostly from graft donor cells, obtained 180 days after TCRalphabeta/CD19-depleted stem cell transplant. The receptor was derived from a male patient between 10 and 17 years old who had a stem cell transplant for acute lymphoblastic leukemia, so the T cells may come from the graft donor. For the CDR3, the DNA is TGTGCCAGCAGTCTGGCGCTCCCCTACAATGAGCAGTTCTTC. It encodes CASSLALPYNEQFF.